The sequence of this T cell receptor (beta chain) was determined in a study of response to subunit inactivated influenza vaccine. This clonotype turned up a few times. From the RT-PCR reads, TCRdb called clonotypes with MiXCR, one entry per CDR3 protein. This sample has about 170,000 distinct CDR3 sequences; 10% to 15% occur once, and the top ten carry 25% to 30%. Germline values: CDR1 SGHDT, CDR2 YYEEEE. The CDR3 runs to 16 residues. The junction had 5 bases not matched to a gene; V was cut back by 3 bases and J by 4 bases. The data were also submitted as part of a second study, on T cells expressing NK-cell markers. Per that study: Generation of TCR beta cDNA was performed by 5'RACE template switching incorporating UMIs. Repertoires of TCR beta were obtained from T cells sorted as CD3+CD56+NKG2C+, CD3+CD56+NKG2C- and CD3+CD56-NKG2C+. Top CD8+ clonotypes included the dominant CD3+CD56+NKG2C+ clonotypes in roughly 6 donors. A handful of donors likewise had their CD3+CD56-NKG2C+ fraction led by these clonotypes. Whether the expanded NKG2C+ T cell clones recognized HCMV remained unclear.

V is TRBV5-6 and J is TRBJ2-1, with 12 bases fitting TRBD2. This sequence was found in a man in his fifties or sixties who received an inactivated influenza vaccine. The sample consisted of CD8+ T cells sorted from PBMCs, taken 11 to 12 days after vaccination. The CDR3 protein is CASSSPGLAGYNEQFF. CDR3 coding DNA: TGTGCCAGCAGCTCACCGGGACTAGCGGGTTACAATGAGCAGTTCTTC.